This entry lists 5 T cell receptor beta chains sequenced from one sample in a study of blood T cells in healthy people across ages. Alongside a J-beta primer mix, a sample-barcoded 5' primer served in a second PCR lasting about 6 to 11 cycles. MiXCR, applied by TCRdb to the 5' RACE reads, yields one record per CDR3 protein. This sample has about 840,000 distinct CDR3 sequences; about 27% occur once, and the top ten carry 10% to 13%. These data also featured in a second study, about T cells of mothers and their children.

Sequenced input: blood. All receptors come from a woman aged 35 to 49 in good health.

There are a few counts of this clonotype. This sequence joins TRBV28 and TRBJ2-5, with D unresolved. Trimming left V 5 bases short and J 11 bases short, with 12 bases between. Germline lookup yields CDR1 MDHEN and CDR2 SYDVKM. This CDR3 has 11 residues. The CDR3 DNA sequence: TGTGCCAGCAGTCCAGATGGTGAGCAGTACTTC. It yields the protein CASSPDGEQYF. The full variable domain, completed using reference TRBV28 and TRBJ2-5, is DVKVTQSSRYLVKRTGEKVFLECVQDMDHENMFWYRQDPGLGLRLIYFSYDVKMKEKGDIPEGYSVSREKKERFSLILESASTNQTSMYLCASSPDGEQYFGPGTRLLVL.

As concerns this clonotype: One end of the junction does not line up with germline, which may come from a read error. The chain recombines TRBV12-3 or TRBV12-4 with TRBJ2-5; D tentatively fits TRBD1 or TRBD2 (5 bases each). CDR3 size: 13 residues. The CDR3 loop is CAGSRDLRETQYF. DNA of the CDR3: TGTGCCGGCAGTCGGGACCTTCGAGAGACCCAGTACTTC.

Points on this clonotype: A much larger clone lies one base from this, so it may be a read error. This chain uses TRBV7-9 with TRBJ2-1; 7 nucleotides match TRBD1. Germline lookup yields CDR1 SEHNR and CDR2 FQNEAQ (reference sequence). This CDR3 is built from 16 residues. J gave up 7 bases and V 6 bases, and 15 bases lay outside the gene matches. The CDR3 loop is CASRRGKGALSNEQFF. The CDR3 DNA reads TGTGCCAGCAGACGGGGAAAGGGGGCTTTGTCGAATGAGCAGTTCTTC.

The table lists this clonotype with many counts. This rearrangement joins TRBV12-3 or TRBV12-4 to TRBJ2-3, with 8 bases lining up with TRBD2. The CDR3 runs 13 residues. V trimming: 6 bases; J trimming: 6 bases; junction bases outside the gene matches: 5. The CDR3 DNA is TGTGCCAGCAGCCCCGGGGGGGCTGATACGCAGTATTTT. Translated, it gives CASSPGGADTQYF.

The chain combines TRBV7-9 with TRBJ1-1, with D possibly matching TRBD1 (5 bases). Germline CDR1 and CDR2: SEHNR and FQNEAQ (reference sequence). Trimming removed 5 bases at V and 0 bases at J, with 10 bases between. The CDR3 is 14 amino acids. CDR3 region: CASSPQDLNTEAFF. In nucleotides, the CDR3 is TGTGCCAGCAGCCCACAGGACCTGAACACTGAAGCTTTCTTT. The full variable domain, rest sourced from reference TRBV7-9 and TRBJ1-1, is DTGVSQNPRHKITKRGQNVTFRCDPISEHNRLYWYRQTLGQGPEFLTYFQNEAQLEKSRLLSDRFSAERPKGSFSTLEIQRTEQGDSAMYLCASSPQDLNTEAFFGQGTRLTVV.